The rows below give T cell receptor beta chains drawn from one sample of a study of identical twins. TCRdb reprocessed the 5' RACE reads with MiXCR, giving one entry per CDR3 protein. This sample carries about 1.7 million distinct CDR3 sequences, about 32% of them seen once, and the ten largest clones take about 0.27%. Input material: cord blood. All receptors come from a newborn girl in good health. Each CDR3 is given with its conserved first and last residue. A D gene is named only where the DNA matches it firmly. Clone size is shown for a subset of rows, as once, few, many or a class of expanded clone.

D: -
size: -
V: TRBV6-5
J: TRBJ1-2
DNA: TGTGCCAGCAGTTACTCTAGGGACGTACAGGAGGTGAAGAATGGCTACACCTTC
CDR3: CASSYSRDVQEVKNGYTF

D: -
size: few
V: TRBV20-1
J: TRBJ1-6
DNA: TGCAGTGCTAGAGATTCCCTCGGCAGGGCCCACTCCTATAATTCACCCCTCCACTTT
CDR3: CSARDSLGRAHSYNSPLHF

D: -
size: -
V: TRBV6-2/TRBV6-3
J: TRBJ2-1
DNA: TGTGCCAGCAGTTACTCGAGGGGCAGGGGCGACAATGAGCAGTTCTTC
CDR3: CASSYSRGRGDNEQFF

D: -
size: -
V: TRBV7-2
J: TRBJ1-2
DNA: TGTGCCAGCAGCTTAGATCGGTCCGGGACAAATGGCTACACCTTC
CDR3: CASSLDRSGTNGYTF

D: TRBD1
size: -
V: TRBV5-1
J: TRBJ1-2
DNA: TGCGCCAGCAGCTTGGAAGGGACAGGGAATGACTACACCTTC
CDR3: CASSLEGTGNDYTF

D: TRBD2
size: -
V: TRBV5-1
J: TRBJ2-3
DNA: TGCGCCAGCAGCGTACTAGCGGGGGTGGATACGCAGTATTTT
CDR3: CASSVLAGVDTQYF

D: -
size: -
V: TRBV20-1
J: TRBJ1-1
DNA: TGCAGTGCTACACGGGCAGGGATGACTGAAGCTTTCTTT
CDR3: CSATRAGMTEAFF

D: TRBD2
size: -
V: TRBV7-6
J: TRBJ2-1
DNA: TGTGCCAGCAGCCTGCCAGCGGGAATCTACAATGAGCAGTTCTTC
CDR3: CASSLPAGIYNEQFF

D: -
size: -
V: TRBV9
J: TRBJ2-5
DNA: TGTGCCAGCAGCTCCCGACCATCGCTGTACAATGAGCAGTACTTC
CDR3: CASSSRPSLYNEQYF

D: -
size: -
V: TRBV20-1
J: TRBJ1-2
DNA: TGCAGTGCCGGCAAGACACTTTATGGCTACACCTTC
CDR3: CSAGKTLYGYTF

D: TRBD1
size: -
V: TRBV20-1
J: TRBJ1-5
DNA: TGCAGTGCTTTATCACAGGGGCTCCGAGGGGATCAGCCCCAGCATTTT
CDR3: CSALSQGLRGDQPQHF

D: -
size: -
V: TRBV6-1
J: TRBJ2-1
DNA: TGTGCCAGCAGGGCTATCACTAGCCTTCCGGGGAATGAGCAGTTCTTC
CDR3: CASRAITSLPGNEQFF

D: -
size: -
V: TRBV7-8
J: TRBJ2-1
DNA: TGTGCCAGCAGTGGGTCTACGCGGGATGAGCAGTTCTTC
CDR3: CASSGSTRDEQFF

D: -
size: few
V: TRBV2
J: TRBJ1-1
DNA: TGTGCCAGCAGGGGATCCGGGCCTGAAGCTTTCTTT
CDR3: CASRGSGPEAFF

D: -
size: -
V: TRBV25-1
J: TRBJ1-1
DNA: TGTGCCAGCAGTGTGCCCGGGGGGACTGAAGCTTTCTTT
CDR3: CASSVPGGTEAFF

D: -
size: -
V: TRBV3-1
J: TRBJ2-2
DNA: TGTGCCAGCAGCCCCTCGTTTGGGGTCAGTGGTACCGGGGAGCTGTTTTTT
CDR3: CASSPSFGVSGTGELFF

D: -
size: many
V: TRBV12-3/TRBV12-4
J: TRBJ1-5
DNA: TGTGCCAGCAGTTTACAGGCACAGGCAGGTCAGCCCCAGCATTTT
CDR3: CASSLQAQAGQPQHF

D: -
size: -
V: TRBV10-2
J: TRBJ2-1
DNA: TGCGCCACCCAGGGACCACTAGACAATGAGCAGTTCTTC
CDR3: CATQGPLDNEQFF

D: -
size: -
V: TRBV6-5
J: TRBJ1-5
DNA: TGTGCCGGCAGTCAATCCAAGGGGTTCAATCAGCCCCAGCATTTT
CDR3: CAGSQSKGFNQPQHF

D: -
size: few
V: TRBV5-1
J: TRBJ2-7
DNA: TGCGCCAGCAGCGAACCTTCGGGATCCTCCTACGAGCAGTACTTC
CDR3: CASSEPSGSSYEQYF

D: -
size: -
V: TRBV6-1
J: TRBJ1-2
DNA: TGTGCCGGCAGACCCGACCGGGGAAGCTATGGCTACACCTTC
CDR3: CAGRPDRGSYGYTF

D: TRBD2
size: -
V: TRBV28
J: TRBJ2-7
DNA: TGTGCCAGCAGAAGACCGGGACTAGCCTACGAGCAGTACTTC
CDR3: CASRRPGLAYEQYF

D: -
size: few
V: TRBV12-3/TRBV12-4
J: TRBJ2-7
DNA: TGTGCCAGCAGCATGAAGGGCTACGAGCAGTACTTC
CDR3: CASSMKGYEQYF

D: -
size: once
V: TRBV18
J: TRBJ2-1
DNA: TGTGCCAGCTCACCATCTTCGGGCAGGGTAGGGACAAACAATGAGCAGTTCTTC
CDR3: CASSPSSGRVGTNNEQFF

D: -
size: few
V: TRBV14
J: TRBJ2-1
DNA: TGTGCCAGCAGCCAAATTAGACTTCCAGGTTACAATGAGCAGTTCTTC
CDR3: CASSQIRLPGYNEQFF

D: TRBD1
size: -
V: TRBV27
J: TRBJ1-2
DNA: TGTGCCAGCAGTCCCCATTATCAGGACAGGACAAACTATGGCTACACCTTC
CDR3: CASSPHYQDRTNYGYTF

D: TRBD2
size: -
V: TRBV20-1
J: TRBJ2-1
DNA: TGCAGTGCTAGCCTAGCGGGAGGCCCATACAATGAGCAGTTCTTC
CDR3: CSASLAGGPYNEQFF

D: TRBD2
size: few
V: TRBV2
J: TRBJ2-3
DNA: TGTGCCAGCAGTGATCCCCGGGTACTAGCGGGTCTCATCACGCAGTATTTT
CDR3: CASSDPRVLAGLITQYF

D: -
size: few
V: TRBV6-6
J: TRBJ1-1
DNA: TGTGCCAGCAGTTACTCGAGGGGGGTCGGGACTGAAGCTTTCTTT
CDR3: CASSYSRGVGTEAFF

D: -
size: few
V: TRBV5-1
J: TRBJ2-5
DNA: TGCGCCGGCAGCTTTGGGGGGCAAGAGACCCAGTACTTC
CDR3: CAGSFGGQETQYF

D: TRBD2
size: -
V: TRBV25-1
J: TRBJ2-3
DNA: TGTGCCAGCAGTGACCCTAGCGGAGGCACAGATACGCAGTATTTT
CDR3: CASSDPSGGTDTQYF